This T cell receptor beta chain originates from a study of chemoradiotherapy in HPV16-positive cancers. Findings and limits, study-wide: The functional HPV-specific definition rests on just two HPV16-positive patients. For HPV16-positive patients, expanding HPV-responsive T cells associated with longer recurrence-free survival. Candidate HPV-specific clones and E7-related TCR motifs grew in tumor during treatment.

Profiled with immunoSEQ multiplex PCR; TCRdb holds only in-frame clones, not every one. The sample records 7,500 to 8,000 clones, roughly 79% being singletons. Repertoires were sampled repeatedly during chemoradiotherapy. This CDR3 spans 13 amino acids. Germline V gene data show CDR1 as SGHTA and CDR2 as FQGNSA. Trimming took 1 base from V and 6 from J, leaving 9 bases between them. This clone was picked up a small number of times. Its antigen remains unknown. The receptor's source is a human donor with HPV-associated anogenital cancer. This chain joins TRBV7-2 and TRBJ1-1; the D is unclear. Sampling took place from a patient who underwent chemoradiotherapy. CDR3 in amino acids: CASSLEREAEAFF. The CDR3 DNA reads TGTGCCAGCAGCTTAGAGAGGGAAGCTGAAGCTTTCTTT.